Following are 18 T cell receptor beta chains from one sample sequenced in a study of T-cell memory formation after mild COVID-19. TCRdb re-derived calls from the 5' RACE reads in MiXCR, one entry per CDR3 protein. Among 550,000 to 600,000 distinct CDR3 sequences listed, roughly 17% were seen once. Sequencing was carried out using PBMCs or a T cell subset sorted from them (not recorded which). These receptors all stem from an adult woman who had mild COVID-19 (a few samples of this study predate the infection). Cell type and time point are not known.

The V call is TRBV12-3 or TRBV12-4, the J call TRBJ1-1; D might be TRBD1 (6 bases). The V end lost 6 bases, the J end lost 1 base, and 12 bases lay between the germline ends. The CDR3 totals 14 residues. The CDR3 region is CASSEQGPNTEAFF. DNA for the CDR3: TGTGCCAGCAGCGAACAGGGCCCGAACACTGAAGCTTTCTTT.

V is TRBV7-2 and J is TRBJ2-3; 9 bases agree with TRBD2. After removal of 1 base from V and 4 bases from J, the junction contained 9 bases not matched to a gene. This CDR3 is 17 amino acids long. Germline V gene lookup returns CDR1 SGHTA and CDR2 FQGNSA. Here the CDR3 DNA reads TGTGCCAGCAGCTTAGAGCGGGCTAGCGGGATTGCAGATACGCAGTATTTT. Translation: CASSLERASGIADTQYF. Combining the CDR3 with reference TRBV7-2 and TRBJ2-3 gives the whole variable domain GAGVSQSPSNKVTEKGKDVELRCDPISGHTALYWYRQSLGQGLEFLIYFQGNSAPDKSGLPSDRFSAERTGGSVSTLTIQRTQQEDSAVYLCASSLERASGIADTQYFGPGTRLTVL.

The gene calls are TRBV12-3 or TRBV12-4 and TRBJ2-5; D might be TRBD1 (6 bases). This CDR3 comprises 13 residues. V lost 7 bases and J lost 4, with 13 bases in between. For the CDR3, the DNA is TGTGCCAGCACCCTCCCAGGGGCAGAGACCCAGTACTTC. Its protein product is CASTLPGAETQYF.

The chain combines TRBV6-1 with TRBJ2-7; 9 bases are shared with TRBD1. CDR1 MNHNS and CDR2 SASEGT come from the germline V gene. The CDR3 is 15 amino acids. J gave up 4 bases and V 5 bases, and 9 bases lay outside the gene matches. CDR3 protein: CASSPETGGTYEQYF. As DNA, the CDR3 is TGTGCCAGCAGTCCTGAGACAGGGGGGACGTACGAGCAGTACTTC.

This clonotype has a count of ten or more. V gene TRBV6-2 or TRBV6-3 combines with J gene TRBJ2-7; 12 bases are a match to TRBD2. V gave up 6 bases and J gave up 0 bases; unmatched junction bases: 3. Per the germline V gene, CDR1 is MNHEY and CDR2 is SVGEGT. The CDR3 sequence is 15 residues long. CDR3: CASSSTSGSSYEQYF. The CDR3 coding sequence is TGTGCCAGCAGCTCGACTAGCGGGAGCTCCTACGAGCAGTACTTC.

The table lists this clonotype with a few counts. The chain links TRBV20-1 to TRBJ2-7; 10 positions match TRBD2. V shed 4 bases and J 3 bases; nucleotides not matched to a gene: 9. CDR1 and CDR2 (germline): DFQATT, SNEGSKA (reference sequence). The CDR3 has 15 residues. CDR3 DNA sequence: TGCAGTGCTACCCTCGGACTAGCGGAGGACTACGAGCAGTACTTC. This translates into CSATLGLAEDYEQYF.

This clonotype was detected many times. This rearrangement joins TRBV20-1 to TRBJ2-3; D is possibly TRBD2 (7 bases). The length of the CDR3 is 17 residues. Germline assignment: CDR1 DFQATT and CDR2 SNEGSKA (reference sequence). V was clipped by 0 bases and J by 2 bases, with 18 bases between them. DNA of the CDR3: TGCAGTGCTAGAGATCGGAAGGGGGGGCGGACCACAGATACGCAGTATTTT. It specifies CSARDRKGGRTTDTQYF.

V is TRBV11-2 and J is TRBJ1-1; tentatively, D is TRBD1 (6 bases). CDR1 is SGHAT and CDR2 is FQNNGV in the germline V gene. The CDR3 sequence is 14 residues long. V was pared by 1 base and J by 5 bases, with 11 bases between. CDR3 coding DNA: TGTGCCAGCAGCTTAGTTGTGAGGGGGACTGAAGCTTTCTTT. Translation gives CASSLVVRGTEAFF.

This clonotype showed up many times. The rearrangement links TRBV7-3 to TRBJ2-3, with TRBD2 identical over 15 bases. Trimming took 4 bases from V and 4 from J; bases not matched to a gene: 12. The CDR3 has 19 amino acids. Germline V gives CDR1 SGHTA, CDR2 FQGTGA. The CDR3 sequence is CASSSSRTSGRAEADTQYF. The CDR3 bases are TGTGCCAGCAGCTCAAGCAGGACTAGCGGGAGGGCGGAGGCAGATACGCAGTATTTT.

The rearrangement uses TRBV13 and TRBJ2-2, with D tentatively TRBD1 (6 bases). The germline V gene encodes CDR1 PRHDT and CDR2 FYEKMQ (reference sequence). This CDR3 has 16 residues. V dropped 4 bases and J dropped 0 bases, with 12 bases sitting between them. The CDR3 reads CASSSRDTPNTGELFF. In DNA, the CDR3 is TGTGCCAGCAGCTCCCGGGACACCCCGAACACCGGGGAGCTGTTTTTT.

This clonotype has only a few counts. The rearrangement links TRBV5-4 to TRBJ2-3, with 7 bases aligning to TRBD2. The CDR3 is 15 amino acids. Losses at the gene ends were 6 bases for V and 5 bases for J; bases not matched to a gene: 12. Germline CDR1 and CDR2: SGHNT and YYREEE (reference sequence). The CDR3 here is CASKTNTVAGDTQYF. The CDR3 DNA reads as TGTGCCAGCAAAACAAATACGGTAGCGGGAGATACGCAGTATTTT. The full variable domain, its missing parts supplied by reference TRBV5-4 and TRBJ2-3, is ETGVTQSPTHLIKTRGQQVTLRCSSQSGHNTVSWYQQALGQGPQFIFQYYREEENGRGNFPPRFSGLQFPNYSSELNVNALELDDSALYLCASKTNTVAGDTQYFGPGTRLTVL.

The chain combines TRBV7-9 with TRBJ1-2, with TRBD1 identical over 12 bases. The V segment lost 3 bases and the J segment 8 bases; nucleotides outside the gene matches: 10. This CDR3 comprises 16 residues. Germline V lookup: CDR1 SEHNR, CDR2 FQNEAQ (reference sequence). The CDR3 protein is CASSFGDRGPQGGYTF. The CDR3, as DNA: TGTGCCAGCAGCTTCGGGGACAGGGGGCCACAGGGAGGCTACACCTTC.

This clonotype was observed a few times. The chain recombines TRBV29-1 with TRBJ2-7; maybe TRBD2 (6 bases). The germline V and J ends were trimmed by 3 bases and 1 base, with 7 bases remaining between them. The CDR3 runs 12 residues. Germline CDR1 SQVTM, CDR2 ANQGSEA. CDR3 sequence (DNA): TGCAGCGTTGACGGGGGATCCTACGAGCAGTACTTC. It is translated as CSVDGGSYEQYF.

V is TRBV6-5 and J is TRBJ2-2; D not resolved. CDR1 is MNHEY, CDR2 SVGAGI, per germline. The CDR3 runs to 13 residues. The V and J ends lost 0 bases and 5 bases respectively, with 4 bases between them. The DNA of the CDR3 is TGTGCCAGCAGTTACTCGATTACCGGGGAGCTGTTTTTT. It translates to CASSYSITGELFF.

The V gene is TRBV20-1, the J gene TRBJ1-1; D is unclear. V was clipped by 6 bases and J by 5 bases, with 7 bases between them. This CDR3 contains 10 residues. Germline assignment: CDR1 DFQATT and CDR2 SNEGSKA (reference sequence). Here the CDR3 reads CSAEGTEAFF. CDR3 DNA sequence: TGCAGTGCCGAAGGGACTGAAGCTTTCTTT.

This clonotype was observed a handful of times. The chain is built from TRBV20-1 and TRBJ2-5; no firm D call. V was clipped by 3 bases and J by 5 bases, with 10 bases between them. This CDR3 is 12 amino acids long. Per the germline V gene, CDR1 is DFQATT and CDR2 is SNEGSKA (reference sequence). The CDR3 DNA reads TGCAGTGCTAGCTTGAGTTCCGAGACCCAGTACTTC. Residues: CSASLSSETQYF.

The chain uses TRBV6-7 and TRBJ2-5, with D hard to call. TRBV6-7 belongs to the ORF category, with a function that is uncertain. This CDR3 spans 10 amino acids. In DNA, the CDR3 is TGTGTTGGCCGAACTGAGACCCAGTACTTC. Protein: CVGRTETQYF.

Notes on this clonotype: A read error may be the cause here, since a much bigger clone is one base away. The CDR3, as DNA: TGCGCCAGCAGCCAGCCGTGTAGGCGGGACGAGCAGTACTTC. Translation gives CASSQPCRRDEQYF. This chain uses TRBV5-1 with TRBJ2-7; the D gene is possibly TRBD2 (5 bases). Between the trimmed V and J ends, which lost 4 bases and 5 bases, there was a span of 16 bases. Per germline, CDR1 SGHRS and CDR2 YFSETQ. The CDR3 is made up of 14 amino acids.